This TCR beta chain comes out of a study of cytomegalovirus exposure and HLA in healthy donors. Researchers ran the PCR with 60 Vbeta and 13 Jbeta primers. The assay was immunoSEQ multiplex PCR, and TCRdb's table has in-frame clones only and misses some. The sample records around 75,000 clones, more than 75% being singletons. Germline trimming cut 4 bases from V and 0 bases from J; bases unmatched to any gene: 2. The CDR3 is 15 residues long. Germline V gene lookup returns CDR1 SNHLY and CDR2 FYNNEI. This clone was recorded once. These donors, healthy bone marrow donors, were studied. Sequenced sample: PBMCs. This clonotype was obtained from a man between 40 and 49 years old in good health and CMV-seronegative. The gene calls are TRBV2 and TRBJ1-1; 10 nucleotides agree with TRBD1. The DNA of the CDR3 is TGTGCCAGCAGTGGACAGGGGGCTGTGAACACTGAAGCTTTCTTT. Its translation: CASSGQGAVNTEAFF. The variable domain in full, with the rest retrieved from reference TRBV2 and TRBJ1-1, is EPEVTQTPSHQVTQMGQEVILRCVPISNHLYFYWYRQILGQKVEFLVSFYNNEISEKSEIFDDQFSVERPDGSNFTLKIRSTKLEDSAMYFCASSGQGAVNTEAFFGQGTRLTVV.